The entry below describes one T cell receptor beta chain. The entry originates in a study of OX40 agonist ivuxolimab in advanced cancers. Background on the study: The eligibility criteria allowed prior anti-PD-1, anti-PD-L1 or anti-CTLA-4 therapy, and 40% had some. Three partial responders included one hepatocellular carcinoma patient and two cutaneous melanoma patients.

Profiled with immunoSEQ multiplex PCR; TCRdb holds only in-frame clones, not every one. Here the sample spans 20,000 or so clones, less than 95% being singletons. Germline V lookup: CDR1 GTSNPN, CDR2 SVGIG (reference sequence). The CDR3 length is 13 residues. V was cut by 2 bases and J by 5 bases, with 13 bases left in between. The sequencing used CD4+ or CD8+ T cells sorted from blood, collected in a trial of the OX40 agonist ivuxolimab. J is TRBJ2-7 and V is TRBV30; D call uncertain. The TCR originated in an adult with an advanced solid tumor such as melanoma, head and neck, liver or kidney cancer. The CDR3 spells CAWSPQPAHEQYF. The CDR3 DNA reads TGTGCCTGGAGTCCCCAGCCCGCCCACGAGCAGTACTTC.